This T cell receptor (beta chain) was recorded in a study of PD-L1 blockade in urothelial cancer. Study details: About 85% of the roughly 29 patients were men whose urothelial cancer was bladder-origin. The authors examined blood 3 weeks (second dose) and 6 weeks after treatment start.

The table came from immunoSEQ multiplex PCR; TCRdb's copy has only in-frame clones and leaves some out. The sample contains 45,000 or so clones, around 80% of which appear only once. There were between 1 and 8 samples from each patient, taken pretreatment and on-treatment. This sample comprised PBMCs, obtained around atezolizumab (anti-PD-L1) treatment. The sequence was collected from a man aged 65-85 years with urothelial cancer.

CDR3 bases: TGTGCCAGCAGTGGGGTAGCGGGACGAGGTGAGCAGTTCTTC. Translating it yields CASSGVAGRGEQFF. The chain employs TRBV2 and TRBJ2-1; TRBD2 aligns across 8 bases. The CDR3 is 14 residues long. V gave up 4 bases and J gave up 9 bases; unmatched junction bases: 8. Germline assignment: CDR1 SNHLY and CDR2 FYNNEI.